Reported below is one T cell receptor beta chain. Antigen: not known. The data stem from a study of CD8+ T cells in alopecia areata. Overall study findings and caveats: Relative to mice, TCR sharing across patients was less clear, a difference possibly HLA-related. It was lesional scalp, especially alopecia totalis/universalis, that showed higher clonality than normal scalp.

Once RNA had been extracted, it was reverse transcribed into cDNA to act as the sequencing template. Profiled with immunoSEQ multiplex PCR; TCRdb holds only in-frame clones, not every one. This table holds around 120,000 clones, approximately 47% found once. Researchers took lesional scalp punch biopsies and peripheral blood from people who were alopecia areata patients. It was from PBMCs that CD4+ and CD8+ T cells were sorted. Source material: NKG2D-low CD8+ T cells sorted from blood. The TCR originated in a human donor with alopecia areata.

CDR3 coding DNA: TGTGCCAGCAGCCAAGGACAGATCAGCTCCTACGAGCAGTACTTC. It specifies CASSQGQISSYEQYF. The genes are TRBV4-2 and TRBJ2-7; a weak D match, TRBD1 (5 bases). Deletions cut 1 base from V and 0 bases from J, with 10 bases between. This CDR3 is 15 amino acids long. The germline CDR1 and CDR2 sequences are LGHNA and YNFKEQ.